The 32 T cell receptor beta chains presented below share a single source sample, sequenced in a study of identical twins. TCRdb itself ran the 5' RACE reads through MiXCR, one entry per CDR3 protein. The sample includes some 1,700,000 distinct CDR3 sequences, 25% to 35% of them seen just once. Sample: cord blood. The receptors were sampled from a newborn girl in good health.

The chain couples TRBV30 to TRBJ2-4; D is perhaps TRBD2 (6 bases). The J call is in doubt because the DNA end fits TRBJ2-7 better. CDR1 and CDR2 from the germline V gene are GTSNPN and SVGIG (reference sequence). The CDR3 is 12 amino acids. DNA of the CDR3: TGTGCCTGGAGTGTCGTGGGGGGCGAGCAGTACTTC. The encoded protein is CAWSVVGGEQYF.

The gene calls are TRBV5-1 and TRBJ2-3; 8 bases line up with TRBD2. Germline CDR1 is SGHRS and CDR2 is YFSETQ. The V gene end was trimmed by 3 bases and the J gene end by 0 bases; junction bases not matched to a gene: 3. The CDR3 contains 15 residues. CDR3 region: CASSSGGVSTDTQYF. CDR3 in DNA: TGCGCCAGCAGCTCGGGAGGGGTGAGCACAGATACGCAGTATTTT.

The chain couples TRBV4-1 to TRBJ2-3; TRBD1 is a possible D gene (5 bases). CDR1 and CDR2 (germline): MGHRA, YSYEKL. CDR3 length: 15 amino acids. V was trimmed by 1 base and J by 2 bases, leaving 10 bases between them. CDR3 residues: CASSQAPTDTDTQYF. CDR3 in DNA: TGCGCCAGCAGCCAAGCGCCGACAGACACAGATACGCAGTATTTT.

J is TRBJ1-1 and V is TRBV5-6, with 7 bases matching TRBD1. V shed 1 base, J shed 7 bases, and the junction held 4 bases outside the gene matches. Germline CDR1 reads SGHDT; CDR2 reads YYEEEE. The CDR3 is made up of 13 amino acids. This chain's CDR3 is CASSLPGGGEAFF. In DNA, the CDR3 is TGTGCCAGCAGCTTGCCAGGGGGTGGTGAAGCTTTCTTT.

In DNA, the CDR3 is TGCGCCAGCAGCCAAGGGGGACAGGGGGACACTGAAGCTTTCTTT. Its translation: CASSQGGQGDTEAFF. The V call is TRBV4-1, the J call TRBJ1-1, with TRBD1 matching over 11 bases. This CDR3 region has 15 residues. J lost 3 bases, V lost 1 base, and 1 base had no gene match. Per germline, CDR1 MGHRA and CDR2 YSYEKL.

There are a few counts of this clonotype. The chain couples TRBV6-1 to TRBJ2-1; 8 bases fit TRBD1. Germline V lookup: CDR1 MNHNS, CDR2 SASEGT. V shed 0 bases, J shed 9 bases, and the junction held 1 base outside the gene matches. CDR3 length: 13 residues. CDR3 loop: CASSEAGQGEQFF. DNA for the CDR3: TGTGCCAGCAGTGAAGCCGGACAGGGTGAGCAGTTCTTC.

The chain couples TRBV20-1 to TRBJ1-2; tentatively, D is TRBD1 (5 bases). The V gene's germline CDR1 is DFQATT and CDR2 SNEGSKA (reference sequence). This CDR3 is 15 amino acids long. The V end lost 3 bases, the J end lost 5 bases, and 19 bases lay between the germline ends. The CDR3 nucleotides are TGCAGTGCTAGTACCCGGGCAGGGTTCGAGTATGGCTACACCTTC. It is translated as CSASTRAGFEYGYTF.

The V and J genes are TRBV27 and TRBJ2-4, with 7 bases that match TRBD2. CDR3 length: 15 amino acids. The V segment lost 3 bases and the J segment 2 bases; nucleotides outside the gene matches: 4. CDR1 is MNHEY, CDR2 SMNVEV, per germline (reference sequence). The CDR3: CASSLAGASKNIQYF. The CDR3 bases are TGTGCCAGCAGTTTGGCGGGAGCATCCAAAAACATTCAGTACTTC.

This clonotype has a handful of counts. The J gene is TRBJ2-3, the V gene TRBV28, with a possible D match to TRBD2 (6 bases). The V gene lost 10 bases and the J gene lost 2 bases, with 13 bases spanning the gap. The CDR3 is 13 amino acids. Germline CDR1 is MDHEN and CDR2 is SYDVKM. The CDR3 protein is CATRSSATDTQYF. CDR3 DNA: TGTGCCACCAGGTCTAGCGCCACAGATACGCAGTATTTT.

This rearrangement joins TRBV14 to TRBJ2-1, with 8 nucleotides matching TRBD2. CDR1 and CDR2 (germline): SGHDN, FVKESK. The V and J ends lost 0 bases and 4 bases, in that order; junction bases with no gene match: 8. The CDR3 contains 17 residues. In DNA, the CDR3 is TGTGCCAGCAGCCAAGATCTGCGGGGGGCCATGTACAATGAGCAGTTCTTC. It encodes CASSQDLRGAMYNEQFF.

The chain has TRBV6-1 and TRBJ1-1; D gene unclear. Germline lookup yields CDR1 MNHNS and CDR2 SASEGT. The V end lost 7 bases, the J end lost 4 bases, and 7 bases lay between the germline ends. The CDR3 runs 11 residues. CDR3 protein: CASTRSTEAFF. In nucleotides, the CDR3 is TGTGCCAGCACCCGGAGCACTGAAGCTTTCTTT.

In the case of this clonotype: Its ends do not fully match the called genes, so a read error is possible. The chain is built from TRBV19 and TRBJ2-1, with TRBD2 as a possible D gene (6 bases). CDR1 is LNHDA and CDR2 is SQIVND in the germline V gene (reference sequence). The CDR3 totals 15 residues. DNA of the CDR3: TGTGCCGGTAGTAGACTAGTGATTAAGGGAAATGAGCAGTTCTTC. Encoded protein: CAGSRLVIKGNEQFF.

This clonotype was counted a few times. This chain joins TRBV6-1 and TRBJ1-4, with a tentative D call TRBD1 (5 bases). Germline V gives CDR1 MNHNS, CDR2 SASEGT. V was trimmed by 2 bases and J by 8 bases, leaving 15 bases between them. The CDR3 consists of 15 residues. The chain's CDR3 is CASSERPGSGEKLFF. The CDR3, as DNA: TGTGCCAGCAGTGAAAGGCCAGGGAGTGGCGAAAAACTGTTTTTT.

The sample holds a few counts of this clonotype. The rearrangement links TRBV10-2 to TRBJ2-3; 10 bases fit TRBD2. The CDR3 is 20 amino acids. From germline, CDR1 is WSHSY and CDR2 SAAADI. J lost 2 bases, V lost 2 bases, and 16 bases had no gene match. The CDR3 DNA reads TGCGCCAGCAGTGAGACCCGAATCCACACTAGCGGGGAGTCCACAGATACGCAGTATTTT. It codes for CASSETRIHTSGESTDTQYF.

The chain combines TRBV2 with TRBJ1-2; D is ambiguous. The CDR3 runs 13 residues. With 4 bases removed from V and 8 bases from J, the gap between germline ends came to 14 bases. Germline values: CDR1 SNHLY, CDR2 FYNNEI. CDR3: CASSADGWGGYTF. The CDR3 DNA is TGTGCCAGCAGTGCGGACGGGTGGGGAGGCTACACCTTC.

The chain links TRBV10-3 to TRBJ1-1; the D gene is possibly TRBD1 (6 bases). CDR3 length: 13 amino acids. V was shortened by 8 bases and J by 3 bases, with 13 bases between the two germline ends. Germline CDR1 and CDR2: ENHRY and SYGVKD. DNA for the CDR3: TGTGCCATCGGTATCCGACAGGACACTGAAGCTTTCTTT. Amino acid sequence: CAIGIRQDTEAFF.

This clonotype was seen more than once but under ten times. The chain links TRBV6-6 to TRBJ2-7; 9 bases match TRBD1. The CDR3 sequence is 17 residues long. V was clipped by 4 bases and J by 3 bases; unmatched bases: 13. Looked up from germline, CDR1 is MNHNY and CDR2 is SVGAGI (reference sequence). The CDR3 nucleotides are TGTGCCAGCAGTTCCGGGACAGGGCCCGGAGGCGTCTACGAGCAGTACTTC. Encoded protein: CASSSGTGPGGVYEQYF.

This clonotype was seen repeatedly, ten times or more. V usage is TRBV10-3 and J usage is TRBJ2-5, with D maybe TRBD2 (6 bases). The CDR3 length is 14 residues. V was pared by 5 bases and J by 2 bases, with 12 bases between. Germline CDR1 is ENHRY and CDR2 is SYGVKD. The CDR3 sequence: CAISLTREQETQYF. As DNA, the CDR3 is TGTGCCATCAGTTTGACTAGGGAGCAAGAGACCCAGTACTTC.

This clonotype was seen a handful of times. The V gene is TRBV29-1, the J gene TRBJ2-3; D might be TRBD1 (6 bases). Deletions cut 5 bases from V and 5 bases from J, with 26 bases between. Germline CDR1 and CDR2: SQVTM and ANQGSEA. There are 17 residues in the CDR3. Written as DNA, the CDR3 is TGCAGCGTTCCGACGCAGAAAAACAGGGTTACTGAAGATACGCAGTATTTT. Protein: CSVPTQKNRVTEDTQYF.

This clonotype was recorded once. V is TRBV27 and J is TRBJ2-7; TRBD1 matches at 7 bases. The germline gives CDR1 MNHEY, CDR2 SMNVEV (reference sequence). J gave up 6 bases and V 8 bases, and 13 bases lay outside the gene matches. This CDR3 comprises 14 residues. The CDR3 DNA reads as TGTGCCAGCGGTTGGAAAAGGGGGCAGTCCGAGCAGTACTTC. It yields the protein CASGWKRGQSEQYF.

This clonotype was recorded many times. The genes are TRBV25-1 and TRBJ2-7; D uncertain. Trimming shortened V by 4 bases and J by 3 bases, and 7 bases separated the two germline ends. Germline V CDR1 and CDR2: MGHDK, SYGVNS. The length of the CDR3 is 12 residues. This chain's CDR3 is CASSGSIYEQYF. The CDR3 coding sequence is TGTGCCAGCAGTGGAAGCATCTACGAGCAGTACTTC.

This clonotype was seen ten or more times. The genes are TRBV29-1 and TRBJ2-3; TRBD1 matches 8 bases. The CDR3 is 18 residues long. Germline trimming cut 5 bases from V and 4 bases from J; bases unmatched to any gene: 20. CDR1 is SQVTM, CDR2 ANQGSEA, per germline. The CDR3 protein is CSVLAPGQDPRPPDTQYF. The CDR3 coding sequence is TGCAGCGTTCTCGCTCCGGGACAGGATCCCAGACCCCCAGATACGCAGTATTTT.

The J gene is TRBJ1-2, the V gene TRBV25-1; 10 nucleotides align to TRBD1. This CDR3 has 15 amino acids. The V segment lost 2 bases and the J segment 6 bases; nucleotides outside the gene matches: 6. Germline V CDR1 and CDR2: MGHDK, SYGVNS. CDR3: CASSEPTGTGDGYTF. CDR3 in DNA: TGTGCCAGCAGTGAACCAACCGGGACAGGGGATGGCTACACCTTC.

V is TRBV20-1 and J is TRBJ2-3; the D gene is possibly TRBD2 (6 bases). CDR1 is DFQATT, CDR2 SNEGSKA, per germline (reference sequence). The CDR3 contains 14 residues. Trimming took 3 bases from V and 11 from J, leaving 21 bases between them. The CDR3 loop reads CSASRGSRGYEQYF. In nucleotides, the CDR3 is TGCAGTGCTAGTCGGGGGTCTAGGGGCTACGAGCAGTATTTT.

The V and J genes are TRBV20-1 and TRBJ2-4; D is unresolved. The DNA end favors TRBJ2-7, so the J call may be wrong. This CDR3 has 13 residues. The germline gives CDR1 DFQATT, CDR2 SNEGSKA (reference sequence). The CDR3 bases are TGCAGTGCTAGGCCCGGAAATCTCTTCGAGCAGTACTTC. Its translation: CSARPGNLFEQYF.

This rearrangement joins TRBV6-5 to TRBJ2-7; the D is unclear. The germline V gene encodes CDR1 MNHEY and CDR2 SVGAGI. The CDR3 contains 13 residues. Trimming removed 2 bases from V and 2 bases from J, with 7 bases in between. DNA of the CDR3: TGTGCCAGCAGTTACAGCCAGGCCTACGAGCAGTACTTC. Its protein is CASSYSQAYEQYF.

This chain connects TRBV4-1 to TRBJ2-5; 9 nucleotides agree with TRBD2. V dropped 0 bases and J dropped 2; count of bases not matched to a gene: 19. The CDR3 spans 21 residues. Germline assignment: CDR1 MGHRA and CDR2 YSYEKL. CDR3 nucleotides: TGCGCCAGCAGCCAAGATCAAAAGCTAGCGGGAACCCTCTCCCCACAAGAGACCCAGTACTTC. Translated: CASSQDQKLAGTLSPQETQYF.

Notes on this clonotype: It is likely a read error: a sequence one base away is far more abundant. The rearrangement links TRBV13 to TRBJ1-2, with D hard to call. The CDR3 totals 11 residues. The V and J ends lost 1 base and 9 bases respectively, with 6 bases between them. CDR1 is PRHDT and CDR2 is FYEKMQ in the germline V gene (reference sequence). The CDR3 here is CASSLEYSYTF. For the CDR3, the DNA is TGTGCCAGCAGCTTAGAGTATAGCTACACCTTC.

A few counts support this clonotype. This chain's CDR3 is CASSLEQQETQYF. The CDR3 DNA follows: TGTGCCAGCAGTTTAGAACAGCAAGAGACCCAGTACTTC. The V and J genes are TRBV12-3 or TRBV12-4 and TRBJ2-5; D not resolved. The CDR3 is 13 amino acids. V was trimmed by 1 base and J by 2 bases, leaving 5 bases between them.

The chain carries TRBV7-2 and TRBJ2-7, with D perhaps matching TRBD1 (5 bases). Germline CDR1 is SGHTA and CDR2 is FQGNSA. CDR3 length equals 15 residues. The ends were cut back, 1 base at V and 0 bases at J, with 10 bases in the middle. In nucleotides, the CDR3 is TGTGCCAGCAGCTTAGACAGGTATTCCTCCTACGAGCAGTACTTC. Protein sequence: CASSLDRYSSYEQYF.

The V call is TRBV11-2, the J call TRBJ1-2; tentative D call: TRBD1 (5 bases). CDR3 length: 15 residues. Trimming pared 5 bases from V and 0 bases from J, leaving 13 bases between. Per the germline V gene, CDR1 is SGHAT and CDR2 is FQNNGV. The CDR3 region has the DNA TGTGCCAGCAGCCCAGGGAGTTCAGCTAACTATGGCTACACCTTC. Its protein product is CASSPGSSANYGYTF.

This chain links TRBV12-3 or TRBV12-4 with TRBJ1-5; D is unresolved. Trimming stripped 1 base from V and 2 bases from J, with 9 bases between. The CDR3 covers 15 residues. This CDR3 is CASSLGTWGNQPQHF. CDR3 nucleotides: TGTGCCAGCAGTTTAGGGACCTGGGGCAATCAGCCCCAGCATTTT.